This TCR beta chain was identified in a study of cytomegalovirus exposure and HLA in healthy donors. The wider study: The approximately 120 validation repertoires used the same platform as the roughly 610 first-cohort repertoires, a later analysis reported.

For this clone: Its antigen is unknown.

The repertoire was sequenced with immunoSEQ multiplex PCR; TCRdb's copy has only in-frame clones and lacks some. The repertoire includes around 120,000 clones, roughly 90% of them detected once, and under 6.5% sits in the top ten. The CDR3 contains 17 residues. Trimming took off 3 bases at V and 0 bases at J, with 16 bases between the two ends. Looked up from germline, CDR1 is LGHNA and CDR2 is YSLEER. Study conclusions and caveats: Cytomegalovirus-associated status was assigned to roughly 160 TCR beta chains. The tendency of first-cohort TCR clusters to co-occur in the 110 or so validation repertoires emerged from a later analysis.

The J gene is TRBJ2-3, the V gene TRBV4-3; D is ambiguous. The sequence derives from a woman aged 18 to 35 in good health and CMV-seropositive. Specimen: PBMCs. In DNA form, the CDR3 reads TGCGCCAGCAGCCATCGTTCCTTCAGGCGCAGCACAGATACGCAGTATTTT. Translation: CASSHRSFRRSTDTQYF.